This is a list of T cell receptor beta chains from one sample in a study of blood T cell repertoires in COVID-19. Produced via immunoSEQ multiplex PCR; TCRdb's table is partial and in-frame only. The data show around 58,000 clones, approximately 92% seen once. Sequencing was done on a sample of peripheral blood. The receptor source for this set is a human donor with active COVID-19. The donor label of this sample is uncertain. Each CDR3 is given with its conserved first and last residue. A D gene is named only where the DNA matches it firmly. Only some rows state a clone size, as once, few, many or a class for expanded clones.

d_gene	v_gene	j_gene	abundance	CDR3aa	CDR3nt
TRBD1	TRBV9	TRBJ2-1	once	CASSADRDTYNEQFF	TGTGCCAGCAGCGCTGACAGGGATACCTACAATGAACAGTTCTTC
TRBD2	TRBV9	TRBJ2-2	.	CASGGIAGGETGELFF	TGTGCCAGCGGGGGGATAGCGGGAGGGGAAACCGGGGAGCTGTTTTTT
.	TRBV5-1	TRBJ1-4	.	CASSLGTATNEKLFF	TGCGCCAGCAGCTTGGGGACAGCAACTAATGAAAAACTGTTTTTT
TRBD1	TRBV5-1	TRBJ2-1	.	CASSWDTGAPYNEQFF	TGCGCCAGCAGCTGGGATACAGGGGCGCCTTACAATGAGCAGTTCTTC
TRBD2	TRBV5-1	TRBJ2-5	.	CASSTPSGGLETQYF	TGCGCCAGCAGCACCCCTAGCGGGGGCTTGGAGACCCAGTACTTC
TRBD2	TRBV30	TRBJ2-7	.	CAWSLGLAGAEQYF	TGTGCCTGGAGTCTAGGACTAGCGGGAGCCGAGCAGTACTTC
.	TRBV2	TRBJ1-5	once	CASSEQLNSNQPQHF	TGTGCCAGCAGTGAGCAGTTGAATAGCAATCAGCCCCAGCATTTT
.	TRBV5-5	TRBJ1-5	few	CASSWRWPSNQPQHF	TGTGCCAGCAGCTGGCGGTGGCCTAGCAATCAGCCCCAGCATTTT
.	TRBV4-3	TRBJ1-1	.	CASSQDPGNTEAFF	TGCGCCAGCAGCCAAGATCCGGGGAACACTGAAGCTTTCTTT
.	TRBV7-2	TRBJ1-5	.	CASSPTGLSNQPQHF	TGTGCCAGCAGCCCTACCGGACTCAGCAATCAGCCCCAGCATTTT
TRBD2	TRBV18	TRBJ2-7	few	CASSGLAGIRYEQYF	TGTGCCAGCTCAGGACTAGCGGGAATTAGATACGAGCAGTACTTC
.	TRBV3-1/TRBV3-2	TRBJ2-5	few	CASSAETGQETQYF	TGTGCCAGCAGTGCCGAGACAGGCCAAGAGACCCAGTACTTC
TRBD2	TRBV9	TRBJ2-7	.	CASSVGLAETSYEQYF	TGTGCCAGCAGCGTGGGACTAGCGGAAACCTCCTACGAGCAGTACTTC
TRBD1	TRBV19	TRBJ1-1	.	CASSIGLQGAEAFF	TGTGCCAGTAGTATAGGACTACAGGGGGCTGAAGCTTTCTTT
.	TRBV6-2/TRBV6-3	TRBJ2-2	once	CASSYVRGELFF	TGTGCCAGCAGTTACGTGCGGGGGGAGCTGTTTTTT
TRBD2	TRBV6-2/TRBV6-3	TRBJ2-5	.	CASSSATSGSVRETQYF	TGTGCCAGCAGCTCCGCGACTAGCGGGAGCGTTAGAGAGACCCAGTACTTC
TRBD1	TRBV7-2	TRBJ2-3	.	CASSPTGGKRDTQYF	TGTGCCAGCAGCCCGACAGGGGGCAAGAGAGATACGCAGTATTTT
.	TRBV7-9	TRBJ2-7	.	CASSLRTLPAGEQYF	TGTGCCAGCAGCCTCAGGACACTACCCGCGGGAGAGCAGTACTTC
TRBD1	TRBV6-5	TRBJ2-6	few	CASRLQGAGANVLTF	TGTGCCAGCAGATTACAGGGGGCGGGGGCCAACGTCCTGACTTTC
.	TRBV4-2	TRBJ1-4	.	CASSQEIGEGSEKLFF	TGTGCCAGCAGCCAAGAAATCGGGGAAGGGAGTGAAAAACTGTTTTTT
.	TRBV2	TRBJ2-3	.	CASIGVRGETQYF	TGTGCCAGCATTGGTGTCAGGGGTGAGACGCAGTATTTT
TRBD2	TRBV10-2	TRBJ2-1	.	CASSEGRESSYNEQFF	TGCGCCAGCAGTGAGGGGCGGGAGAGCTCCTACAATGAGCAGTTCTTC
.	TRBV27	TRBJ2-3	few	CASSAYAGVTDTQYF	TGTGCCAGCAGCGCCTACGCAGGGGTGACAGATACGCAGTATTTT
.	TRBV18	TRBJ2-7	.	CASSPQEQGPYEQYF	TGTGCCAGCTCACCACAGGAGCAGGGCCCCTACGAGCAGTACTTC
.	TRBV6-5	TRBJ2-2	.	CASSRLGQGTGELFF	TGTGCCAGCAGTAGACTAGGACAAGGGACCGGGGAGCTGTTTTTT
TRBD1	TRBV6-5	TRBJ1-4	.	CASSYGTGRGEKLFF	TGTGCCAGCAGTTACGGGACAGGACGGGGCGAAAAACTGTTTTTT
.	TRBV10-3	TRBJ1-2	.	CAIRDRINYGYTF	TGTGCCATCAGGGACAGAATTAACTATGGCTACACCTTC
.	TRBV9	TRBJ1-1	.	CASSVAQGNTEAFF	TGTGCCAGCAGCGTTGCACAGGGGAACACTGAAGCTTTCTTT
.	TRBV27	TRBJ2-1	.	CASSPDSSYNEQFF	TGTGCCAGCAGTCCGGACTCCTCTTACAATGAGCAGTTCTTC
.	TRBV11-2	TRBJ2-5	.	CASSPGPTTRETQYF	TGTGCCAGTTCTCCGGGACCGACGACTAGAGAGACCCAGTACTTC
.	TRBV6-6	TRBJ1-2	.	CASSATGWSGGYTF	TGTGCCAGCAGTGCTACAGGGTGGTCAGGAGGCTACACCTTC
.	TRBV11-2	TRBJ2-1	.	CASSLSGAGYNRQFF	TGTGCCAGCAGCTTAAGTGGGGCAGGCTACAATCGGCAGTTCTTC
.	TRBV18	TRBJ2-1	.	CASSRGRESYNEQFF	TGTGCCAGCTCCCGAGGGCGGGAATCCTACAATGAGCAGTTCTTC
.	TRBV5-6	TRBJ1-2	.	CASSPGQQNYGYTF	TGTGCCAGCAGCCCAGGACAGCAAAACTATGGCTACACCTTC
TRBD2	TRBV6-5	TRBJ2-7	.	CASLEGALAVPWQYF	TGTGCCAGCCTCGAGGGAGCCCTAGCGGTCCCGTGGCAGTACTTC
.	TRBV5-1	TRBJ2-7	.	CASSLPGALGSANYEQYF	TGCGCCAGCAGCCTCCCAGGGGCCCTGGGCAGTGCCAACTACGAGCAGTACTTC
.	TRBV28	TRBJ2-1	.	CASSQGGDEQFF	TGTGCCAGCAGTCAGGGGGGAGATGAGCAGTTCTTC
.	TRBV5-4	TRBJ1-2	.	CASSLVTLRSRGYTF	TGTGCCAGCAGCTTGGTAACCCTACGAAGCCGGGGCTACACCTTC
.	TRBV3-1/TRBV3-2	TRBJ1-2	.	CASSQASYYGYTF	TGTGCCAGCAGCCAAGCTTCGTACTATGGCTACACCTTC
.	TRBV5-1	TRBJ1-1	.	CASSLAGAGAFF	TGCGCCAGCAGCTTGGCAGGGGCTGGAGCTTTCTTT
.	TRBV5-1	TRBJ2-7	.	CASRPAPLSSYEQYF	TGCGCCAGCAGACCCGCCCCCTTGAGCTCCTACGAGCAGTACTTC
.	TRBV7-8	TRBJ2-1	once	CASSLAGVINNEQFF	TGTGCCAGCAGCTTAGCGGGAGTCATTAATAATGAGCAGTTCTTC
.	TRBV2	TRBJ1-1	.	CASSEESPRVLNTEAFF	TGTGCCAGCAGTGAAGAGAGCCCTCGGGTCCTCAACACTGAAGCTTTCTTT
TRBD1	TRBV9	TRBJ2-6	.	CASSVGGQSSGANVLTF	TGTGCCAGCAGCGTAGGGGGACAGAGCTCTGGGGCCAACGTCCTGACTTTC
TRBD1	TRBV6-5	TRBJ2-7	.	CASRDQGVGEQYF	TGTGCCAGCAGGGATCAGGGGGTGGGCGAGCAGTACTTC
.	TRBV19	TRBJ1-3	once	CASSIVQSSGNTIYF	TGTGCCAGTAGTATAGTACAGAGCTCTGGAAACACCATATATTTT
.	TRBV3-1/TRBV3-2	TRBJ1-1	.	CASSQDMASGEAFF	TGTGCCAGCAGCCAAGATATGGCCAGCGGTGAAGCTTTCTTT
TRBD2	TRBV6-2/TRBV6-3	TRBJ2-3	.	CASSTGGSSEKQYF	TGTGCCAGCAGTACCGGGGGGTCCTCAGAGAAGCAGTATTTT
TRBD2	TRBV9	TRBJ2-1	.	CASSGTSGPGNEQFF	TGTGCCAGCAGCGGTACTAGCGGCCCGGGGAATGAGCAGTTCTTC
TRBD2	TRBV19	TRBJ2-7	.	CASSRALAGVAYEQYF	TGTGCCAGTAGCCGAGCACTAGCGGGAGTAGCTTACGAGCAGTACTTC
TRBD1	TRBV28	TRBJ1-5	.	CASRLTTGGGNQPQHF	TGTGCCAGCAGGCTTACTACAGGGGGAGGCAATCAGCCCCAGCATTTT